Listed here is a single TCR beta chain. What it binds is unknown. This record belongs to a study of blood T cells in healthy people across ages. The wider study: Template switching picked up about one barcoded beta molecule for each two T cells.

Germline CDR1 and CDR2: KGHDR and SFDVKD. The CDR3 is made up of 15 amino acids. V was clipped by 4 bases and J by 11 bases, with 22 bases between them. Regarding the study as a whole: A greater number of naive CD4+ cells and higher diversity distinguished long-lived donors from aged donors. Estimated diversity across one million T cells was deemed an underestimate.

A second about 7 to 11 cycle PCR used barcoded and J-beta primers. MiXCR was run by TCRdb on the 5' RACE reads, yielding one entry per CDR3 protein. The sample holds some 640,000 distinct CDR3 sequences, about 28% seen once. The TCR sequence derives from a woman aged 80 or over in good health. This chain connects TRBV24-1 to TRBJ2-5; possibly TRBD2 for D (6 bases). Sequencing was performed on blood. CDR3 sequence (DNA): TGTGCCACCAGTGAACCCCGGGACTTCAACAATGAGCAGTACTTC. It translates to CATSEPRDFNNEQYF.